This entry lists 27 T cell receptor beta chains sequenced from one sample in a study of T cells in localized non-small cell lung cancer. Data came from immunoSEQ multiplex PCR; TCRdb stores just in-frame clones and leaves some out. The sample shows tens of thousands of clones, roughly 90% of them seen only once. Sequenced material: peripheral blood, taken before any cancer treatment. All receptors come from a man between 35 and 75 years old with stage I lung adenocarcinoma.

V is TRBV18 and J is TRBJ1-1; D gene unclear. CDR1 and CDR2 from the germline V gene are KGHSH and LQKENI. The CDR3 spans 15 residues. Trimming took off 5 bases at V and 5 bases at J, with 18 bases between the two ends. The CDR3 protein is CASSNPLVRPTEAFF. The CDR3 nucleotides read TGTGCCAGCTCAAATCCCCTAGTCAGGCCAACTGAAGCTTTCTTT. Filled out from reference TRBV18 and TRBJ1-1, the complete variable domain reads NAGVMQNPRHLVRRRGQEARLRCSPMKGHSHVYWYRQLPEEGLKFMVYLQKENIIDESGMPKERFSAEFPKEGPSILRIQQVVRGDSAAYFCASSNPLVRPTEAFFGQGTRLTVV.

The chain employs TRBV5-1 and TRBJ2-5, with TRBD2 identical over 7 bases. V dropped 0 bases and J dropped 4; count of bases not matched to a gene: 6. Germline values: CDR1 SGHRS, CDR2 YFSETQ. The CDR3 has 15 amino acids. The CDR3 region has the DNA TGCGCCAGCAGCTTGGCGACTAGCCCTGGAGAGACCCAGTACTTC. This gives the protein CASSLATSPGETQYF. The entire variable domain, with the rest obtained from reference TRBV5-1 and TRBJ2-5, is as follows: KAGVTQTPRYLIKTRGQQVTLSCSPISGHRSVSWYQQTPGQGLQFLFEYFSETQRNKGNFPGRFSGRQFSNSRSEMNVSTLELGDSALYLCASSLATSPGETQYFGPGTRLLVL.

This sequence joins TRBV7-8 and TRBJ2-4; tentatively, D is TRBD1 (6 bases). The V gene's germline CDR1 is SGHVS and CDR2 FQNEAQ. This CDR3 is built from 16 residues. V lost 7 bases to trimming and J lost 2 bases, with 18 bases between them. CDR3 sequence (DNA): TGTGCCAGCACCCACTGGGGGCAGGGTCCCAAAAACATTCAGTACTTC. This gives the protein CASTHWGQGPKNIQYF.

This clone was counted only a few times. The chain combines TRBV9 with TRBJ2-7; TRBD1 might be the D (6 bases). Trimming pared 4 bases from V and 3 bases from J, leaving 11 bases between. CDR3 length equals 13 residues. Germline V lookup: CDR1 SGDLS, CDR2 YYNGEE. The CDR3 sequence: CASSSGQSYEQYF. CDR3 nucleotides: TGTGCCAGCAGCTCCGGACAGAGCTACGAGCAGTACTTC. Using reference TRBV9 and TRBJ2-7 for the parts outside the CDR3, the full variable domain is DSGVTQTPKHLITATGQRVTLRCSPRSGDLSVYWYQQSLDQGLQFLIQYYNGEERAKGNILERFSAQQFPDLHSELNLSSLELGDSALYFCASSSGQSYEQYFGPGTRLTVT.

V is TRBV19 and J is TRBJ1-6, with D possibly being TRBD1 (5 bases). The CDR3 contains 12 residues. The germline V gene encodes CDR1 LNHDA and CDR2 SQIVND (reference sequence). Deletions cut 5 bases from V and 16 bases from J, with 15 bases between. The CDR3 loop reads CASSPQGRELHF. The CDR3, as DNA: TGTGCCAGTAGTCCTCAGGGCAGGGAACTCCACTTT.

J is TRBJ1-5 and V is TRBV6-1, with unresolved D. This CDR3 contains 13 residues. V lost 6 bases to trimming and J lost 5 bases, with 11 bases between them. Germline values: CDR1 MNHNS, CDR2 SASEGT. The CDR3 is CASSTDGDQPQHF. Here the CDR3 DNA reads TGTGCCAGCAGCACGGACGGAGATCAGCCCCAGCATTTT.

V gene TRBV6-1 combines with J gene TRBJ1-1; no reliable D call. The CDR3 has 15 residues. CDR1 is MNHNS, CDR2 SASEGT, per germline. Between the trimmed V and J ends, which lost 0 bases and 1 base, there was a span of 9 bases. The DNA for the CDR3 is TGTGCCAGCAGTGAAGCTCGACGGGGGAACACTGAAGCTTTCTTT. Translating it yields CASSEARRGNTEAFF.

The chain combines TRBV7-2 with TRBJ1-1, with 7 positions matching TRBD1. V trimming: 2 bases; J trimming: 0 bases; junction bases outside the gene matches: 9. CDR1 is SGHTA, CDR2 FQGNSA, per germline. This CDR3 contains 17 residues. CDR3 in amino acids: CASSLIVVTGVNTEAFF. The DNA of the CDR3 is TGTGCCAGCAGCTTAATTGTTGTTACAGGGGTGAACACTGAAGCTTTCTTT.

The chain uses TRBV5-1 and TRBJ1-2; D ambiguous. CDR3 size: 14 residues. Trimming pared 0 bases from V and 4 bases from J, leaving 10 bases between. CDR1 SGHRS and CDR2 YFSETQ come from the germline V gene. The CDR3 here is CASSLDGGGYGYTF. The DNA of the CDR3 is TGCGCCAGCAGCTTGGACGGAGGCGGCTATGGCTACACCTTC.

The rearrangement joins TRBV5-1 to TRBJ1-1; 8 nucleotides agree with TRBD1. Germline-derived CDR1 and CDR2 are SGHRS and YFSETQ. V was pared by 0 bases and J by 0 bases, with 4 bases of the junction left unmatched. The CDR3 consists of 16 residues. CDR3 coding DNA: TGCGCCAGCAGCTTGGGGACAGGGAGTATGAACACTGAAGCTTTCTTT. This gives the protein CASSLGTGSMNTEAFF.

The V and J genes are TRBV19 and TRBJ2-7; no definite D call. In germline, CDR1 is LNHDA, CDR2 SQIVND (reference sequence). Deletions cut 6 bases from V and 6 bases from J, with 18 bases between. The CDR3 contains 14 residues. CDR3 sequence: CASRKGPRTAEQYF. In DNA, the CDR3 is TGTGCCAGTAGGAAGGGTCCCCGCACGGCCGAGCAGTACTTC.

V is TRBV6-1 and J is TRBJ2-1; TRBD2 might be the D (6 bases). Germline V gene lookup returns CDR1 MNHNS and CDR2 SASEGT. Trimming removed 3 bases at V and 0 bases at J, with 9 bases between. The CDR3 length is 15 residues. CDR3 in DNA: TGTGCCAGCAGTGAGGACGGGAGCTCCTACAATGAGCAGTTCTTC. It encodes CASSEDGSSYNEQFF.

This clone turned up a few times. This sequence joins TRBV30 and TRBJ1-5; possible D gene TRBD1, 6 bases. Germline loops: CDR1 GTSNPN, CDR2 SVGIG (reference sequence). The CDR3 is made up of 16 amino acids. V shed 2 bases and J shed 4 bases, with 18 bases lying between them. This CDR3 reads CAWSPRGRWVNQPQHF. CDR3 sequence (DNA): TGTGCCTGGAGTCCCCGGGGGCGGTGGGTGAATCAGCCCCAGCATTTT.

This clone was counted between two and nine times. The rearrangement uses TRBV19 and TRBJ1-1, with D maybe TRBD1 (5 bases). V was trimmed by 4 bases and J by 2 bases, leaving 8 bases between them. CDR3 size: 13 residues. The germline V gene encodes CDR1 LNHDA and CDR2 SQIVND (reference sequence). In DNA, the CDR3 is TGTGCCAGTAGTACAGGGCTAAACACTGAAGCTTTCTTT. The encoded protein is CASSTGLNTEAFF.

The rearrangement joins TRBV11-2 to TRBJ2-7, with D unresolved. Germline V CDR1 and CDR2: SGHAT, FQNNGV. Trimming removed 1 base from V and 0 bases from J, with 7 bases in between. The CDR3 is made up of 14 amino acids. The CDR3 loop reads CASSLGESSYEQYF. The CDR3 DNA follows: TGTGCCAGCAGCTTAGGAGAAAGCTCCTACGAGCAGTACTTC.

This chain links TRBV15 with TRBJ2-2, with no clear D. The CDR3 covers 14 residues. Deletions cut 6 bases from V and 9 bases from J, with 17 bases between. Per the germline V gene, CDR1 is LNHNV and CDR2 is YYDKDF (reference sequence). As DNA, the CDR3 is TGTGCCACCAGAGGCGAGGCGGCTACCAGGGAGCTGTTTTTT. As protein: CATRGEAATRELFF.

The rearrangement uses TRBV15 and TRBJ2-1; a weak D match, TRBD1 (5 bases). The ends were cut back, 1 base at V and 3 bases at J, with 7 bases in the middle. This CDR3 is built from 14 residues. Germline lookup yields CDR1 LNHNV and CDR2 YYDKDF (reference sequence). CDR3 sequence (DNA): TGTGCCACCAGCAGAGGACAGATCTACAATGAGCAGTTCTTC. It encodes CATSRGQIYNEQFF.

The chain links TRBV6-6 to TRBJ1-4, with D unclear. CDR3 length: 16 amino acids. Trimming stripped 0 bases from V and 6 bases from J, with 14 bases between. Germline lookup yields CDR1 MNHNY and CDR2 SVGAGI (reference sequence). CDR3 sequence reads: CASSYSKVSLDEKLFF. The CDR3 nucleotides are TGTGCCAGCAGTTACTCGAAAGTTAGTCTCGATGAAAAACTGTTTTTT.

The gene calls are TRBV14 and TRBJ2-2; 8 nucleotides match TRBD1. The CDR3 has 15 residues. With 4 bases clipped from V and 1 base from J, the junction kept 2 bases outside the gene matches. Per germline, CDR1 SGHDN and CDR2 FVKESK. The CDR3 sequence is CASSRQGLNTGELFF. In DNA form, the CDR3 reads TGTGCCAGCAGCCGACAGGGGTTGAACACCGGGGAGCTGTTTTTT.

V usage is TRBV9 and J usage is TRBJ1-3, with a tentative D call TRBD1 (6 bases). The CDR3 is 17 residues long. Germline V CDR1 and CDR2: SGDLS, YYNGEE. V lost 0 bases to trimming and J lost 6 bases, with 19 bases between them. The CDR3 reads CASSVALLSGGENTIYF. The CDR3 DNA reads as TGTGCCAGCAGCGTAGCCCTATTGTCCGGGGGCGAAAACACCATATATTTT.

The J gene is TRBJ2-7, the V gene TRBV2; D possibly corresponds to TRBD1 (6 bases). This CDR3 comprises 13 residues. The ends were cut back, 4 bases at V and 3 bases at J, with 10 bases in the middle. Germline V gene data show CDR1 as SNHLY and CDR2 as FYNNEI. The CDR3 DNA reads TGTGCCAGCAGTGTGGACAGAAACTACGAGCAGTACTTC. Its translation: CASSVDRNYEQYF.

V is TRBV14 and J is TRBJ2-7, with D unresolved. V gave up 1 base and J gave up 4 bases, with 5 bases separating them. In germline, CDR1 is SGHDN, CDR2 FVKESK. The CDR3 length is 12 residues. Written as DNA, the CDR3 is TGTGCCAGCAGCCAAGTTGGGTACGAGCAGTACTTC. Its protein product is CASSQVGYEQYF.

J is TRBJ1-6 and V is TRBV25-1, with D perhaps TRBD1 (6 bases). The CDR3 sequence is 13 residues long. CDR1 and CDR2 (germline): MGHDK, SYGVNS. Between the trimmed V and J ends, which lost 7 bases and 8 bases, there was a span of 12 bases. The CDR3 sequence is CASTRDKDSPLHF. The CDR3 nucleotides are TGTGCCAGCACCCGGGACAAAGATTCACCCCTCCACTTT.

The chain uses TRBV2 and TRBJ1-5; no clear D gene. V gave up 4 bases and J gave up 4 bases, with 8 bases separating them. Germline CDR1 reads SNHLY; CDR2 reads FYNNEI. The CDR3 has 13 residues. For the CDR3, the DNA is TGTGCCAGCAGTGCAGGACCTAATCAGCCCCAGCATTTT. Amino acid sequence: CASSAGPNQPQHF.

The J gene is TRBJ2-3, the V gene TRBV9, with 14 bases identical to TRBD2. J was trimmed by 5 bases and V by 6 bases; bases with no gene match: 5. There are 15 residues in the CDR3. Germline assignment: CDR1 SGDLS and CDR2 YYNGEE. The CDR3 spells CASNAGTSGGDTQYF. The CDR3 coding sequence is TGTGCCAGCAACGCCGGGACTAGCGGGGGAGATACGCAGTATTTT.

V and J are TRBV13 and TRBJ1-4; D might be TRBD1 (5 bases). CDR1 and CDR2 (germline): PRHDT, FYEKMQ (reference sequence). V was shortened by 0 bases and J by 7 bases, with 12 bases between the two germline ends. There are 15 residues in the CDR3. CDR3 amino acids: CASSLGEGRGEKLFF. The CDR3 coding sequence is TGTGCCAGCAGCTTAGGCGAGGGGCGCGGTGAAAAACTGTTTTTT.

The chain couples TRBV18 to TRBJ1-4; D is perhaps TRBD1 (6 bases). The germline V and J ends were trimmed by 3 bases and 0 bases, with 14 bases remaining between them. The CDR3 covers 17 residues. Germline V gene data show CDR1 as KGHSH and CDR2 as LQKENI. The CDR3 region has the DNA TGTGCCAGCTCACCGGGAACAGGGATAGCAACTAATGAAAAACTGTTTTTT. This encodes CASSPGTGIATNEKLFF.